These 18 T cell receptor beta chains originate from one sample sequenced in a study of blood T cell repertoires in COVID-19. Sequenced by immunoSEQ multiplex PCR; TCRdb stores in-frame clones only, minus some. The data hold roughly 80,000 clones, with roughly 90% observed a single time. What was sequenced was peripheral blood. The receptors here all came from a woman older than 75 with acute or convalescent COVID-19.

This chain connects TRBV18 to TRBJ1-4; no clear D gene. The V and J ends lost 3 bases and 0 bases respectively, with 14 bases between them. The CDR3 covers 17 residues. Germline V gene data show CDR1 as KGHSH and CDR2 as LQKENI. DNA of the CDR3: TGTGCCAGCTCACCTCGGCAGGCCCCTGCAACTAATGAAAAACTGTTTTTT. It codes for CASSPRQAPATNEKLFF.

This chain links TRBV20-1 with TRBJ2-1, with a possible D match to TRBD1 (6 bases). The V end lost 3 bases, the J end lost 3 bases, and 12 bases lay between the germline ends. The CDR3 consists of 14 residues. Germline assignment: CDR1 DFQATT and CDR2 SNEGSKA (reference sequence). CDR3 coding DNA: TGCAGTGCTAGTGAACAGGGTGGCTACAATGAGCAGTTCTTC. Amino acids: CSASEQGGYNEQFF.

The count of this clone is one. The rearrangement uses TRBV7-7 and TRBJ2-1, with 14 positions matching TRBD2. Germline CDR1 and CDR2: SSHAT and FNYEAQ (reference sequence). The length of the CDR3 is 15 residues. CDR3 residues: CARPTSGGAGNEQFF. The CDR3 DNA reads TGTGCTAGACCGACTAGCGGGGGGGCCGGGAATGAGCAGTTCTTC.

The rearrangement joins TRBV30 to TRBJ1-1; 8 positions match TRBD1. Germline V CDR1 and CDR2: GTSNPN, SVGIG (reference sequence). The CDR3 extends over 13 amino acids. J lost 4 bases, V lost 3 bases, and 4 bases had no gene match. The CDR3 loop reads CAWSRGLVTEAFF. In DNA form, the CDR3 reads TGTGCCTGGAGCAGGGGGCTGGTCACTGAAGCTTTCTTT. Drawing the rest from reference TRBV30 and TRBJ1-1, the complete variable domain is SQTIHQWPATLVQPVGSPLSLECTVEGTSNPNLYWYRQAAGRGLQLLFYSVGIGQISSEVPQNLSASRPQDRQFILSSKKLLLSDSGFYLCAWSRGLVTEAFFGQGTRLTVV.

This clone showed up just once. This chain joins TRBV28 and TRBJ2-7, with a weak D call TRBD2 (5 bases). Germline loops: CDR1 MDHEN, CDR2 SYDVKM. The CDR3 length is 14 residues. Trimming left V 3 bases short and J 2 bases short, with 11 bases between. DNA of the CDR3: TGTGCCAGCAGTTTGACCGGGGAGACCTACGAGCAGTACTTC. Translating gives CASSLTGETYEQYF.

This clone was seen more than once but under ten times. The gene calls are TRBV7-6 and TRBJ2-1; 10 bases match TRBD1. Trimming at V came to 5 bases and at J to 6 bases, leaving 13 bases not matched to a gene. Germline V gene lookup returns CDR1 SGHVS and CDR2 FNYEAQ. CDR3 size: 17 residues. The CDR3 DNA reads as TGTGCCAGCAGCCCATCTACGGGACAGGGGATGGGCAATGAGCAGTTCTTC. Protein: CASSPSTGQGMGNEQFF. Filled out from reference TRBV7-6 and TRBJ2-1, the complete variable domain reads GAGVSQSPRYKVTKRGQDVALRCDPISGHVSLYWYRQALGQGPEFLTYFNYEAQQDKSGLPNDRFSAERPEGSISTLTIQRTEQRDSAMYRCASSPSTGQGMGNEQFFGPGTRLTVL.

This chain uses TRBV28 with TRBJ2-7; weak D call: TRBD2 (6 bases). CDR1 and CDR2 (germline): MDHEN, SYDVKM. The CDR3 contains 12 residues. V was pared by 5 bases and J by 7 bases, with 12 bases between. CDR3 coding DNA: TGTGCCAGCAGTGTCTTGGAGGGGGAGCAGTACTTC. Translated, it gives CASSVLEGEQYF.

V is TRBV7-2 and J is TRBJ2-1; D possibly corresponds to TRBD1 (6 bases). This CDR3 has 13 amino acids. V was shortened by 6 bases and J by 5 bases, with 11 bases between the two germline ends. The germline gives CDR1 SGHTA, CDR2 FQGNSA. The CDR3 protein is CASRPGQNNEQFF. CDR3 nucleotide sequence: TGTGCCAGCAGACCCGGACAGAACAATGAGCAGTTCTTC.

V gene TRBV2 combines with J gene TRBJ2-3; perhaps TRBD1 as D (6 bases). CDR1 is SNHLY, CDR2 FYNNEI, per germline. This CDR3 is 12 amino acids long. V lost 5 bases and J 6 bases, leaving 9 bases between the germline ends. The CDR3 sequence: CASSIQGDTQYF. The CDR3 bases are TGTGCCAGCAGTATCCAGGGGGATACGCAGTATTTT.

This clone was seen a handful of times. The chain couples TRBV5-1 to TRBJ1-5; the match to TRBD1 covers 12 bases. CDR1 is SGHRS, CDR2 YFSETQ, per germline. Trimming at V came to 4 bases and at J to 7 bases, leaving 6 bases not matched to a gene. This CDR3 comprises 15 residues. Written as DNA, the CDR3 is TGCGCCAGCAGCCCGGGGACAGGGGGCGGACAGCCCCAGCATTTT. The encoded protein is CASSPGTGGGQPQHF.

The gene calls are TRBV5-1 and TRBJ1-1; D is unclear. The CDR3 totals 12 residues. V shed 1 base and J shed 3 bases, with 4 bases lying between them. The germline CDR1 and CDR2 sequences are SGHRS and YFSETQ. CDR3 amino acids: CASSLLDTEAFF. CDR3 coding DNA: TGCGCCAGCAGCTTGTTAGACACTGAAGCTTTCTTT.

The chain joins TRBV11-3 to TRBJ1-1; possible D gene TRBD1, 6 bases. The V gene's germline CDR1 is SGHNT and CDR2 YENEEA. This CDR3 spans 14 amino acids. The V end was cut by 3 bases, the J end by 5 bases, with 13 bases between. CDR3 region: CASSFGQSSTEAFF. The CDR3 DNA sequence: TGTGCCAGCAGCTTCGGACAGTCTTCAACTGAAGCTTTCTTT. Filled out from reference TRBV11-3 and TRBJ1-1, the complete variable domain reads EAGVVQSPRYKIIEKKQPVAFWCNPISGHNTLYWYLQNLGQGPELLIRYENEEAVDDSQLPKDRFSAERLKGVDSTLKIQPAELGDSAVYLCASSFGQSSTEAFFGQGTRLTVV.

The chain employs TRBV21-1 and TRBJ2-7; the table's TRBD2 call for D was not verified on the DNA. TRBV21-1 constitutes a pseudogene. This CDR3 has 15 residues. The CDR3 protein is CASSKELAGVNEQYF. The DNA of the CDR3 is TGTGCCAGCAGCAAAGAACTAGCGGGAGTAAATGAGCAGTACTTC.

J is TRBJ1-2 and V is TRBV28; D perhaps matches TRBD1 (5 bases). Trimming took off 5 bases at V and 8 bases at J, with 15 bases between the two ends. The CDR3 consists of 13 residues. The germline gives CDR1 MDHEN, CDR2 SYDVKM. CDR3 nucleotides: TGTGCCAGCAGTCCGGGGACTAAGACCGGCTACACCTTC. It encodes CASSPGTKTGYTF.

The CDR3 sequence: CASSSGAGVYEQYF. Here the CDR3 DNA reads TGTGCCAGCAGCTCCGGTGCAGGGGTCTACGAGCAGTACTTC. The J gene is TRBJ2-7, the V gene TRBV5-4; maybe TRBD1 (6 bases). Trimming removed 3 bases from V and 3 bases from J, with 13 bases in between. Per germline, CDR1 SGHNT and CDR2 YYREEE (reference sequence). CDR3 size: 14 residues.

The J gene is TRBJ2-2, the V gene TRBV7-2, with unresolved D. Trimming removed 7 bases from V and 7 bases from J, with 13 bases in between. The CDR3 has 13 residues. CDR1 SGHTA and CDR2 FQGNSA come from the germline V gene. The CDR3, as DNA: TGTGCCAGCACCCGATTTAGCAGCGGGGAGCTGTTTTTT. It yields the protein CASTRFSSGELFF. Full variable domain (rest looked up from reference TRBV7-2 and TRBJ2-2): GAGVSQSPSNKVTEKGKDVELRCDPISGHTALYWYRQSLGQGLEFLIYFQGNSAPDKSGLPSDRFSAERTGGSVSTLTIQRTQQEDSAVYLCASTRFSSGELFFGEGSRLTVL.

This sequence joins TRBV3-1 (or the pseudogene TRBV3-2) and TRBJ1-2; D ambiguous. Germline assignment: CDR1 LGHDT and CDR2 YNNKEL (reference sequence). This CDR3 has 11 amino acids. With 4 bases removed from V and 8 bases from J, the gap between germline ends came to 8 bases. The CDR3 sequence: CASSLLGGYTF. The CDR3 nucleotides are TGTGCCAGCAGCCTCCTCGGGGGCTACACCTTC.

The rearrangement uses TRBV28 and TRBJ1-2, with D unresolved. Looked up from germline, CDR1 is MDHEN and CDR2 is SYDVKM. Trimming cost V 2 bases and J 7 bases, with 20 bases left between them. CDR3 size: 16 residues. The CDR3 is CASSLGTAGTALGYTF. CDR3 sequence (DNA): TGTGCCAGCAGTTTAGGTACGGCAGGTACGGCGCTTGGCTACACCTTC.